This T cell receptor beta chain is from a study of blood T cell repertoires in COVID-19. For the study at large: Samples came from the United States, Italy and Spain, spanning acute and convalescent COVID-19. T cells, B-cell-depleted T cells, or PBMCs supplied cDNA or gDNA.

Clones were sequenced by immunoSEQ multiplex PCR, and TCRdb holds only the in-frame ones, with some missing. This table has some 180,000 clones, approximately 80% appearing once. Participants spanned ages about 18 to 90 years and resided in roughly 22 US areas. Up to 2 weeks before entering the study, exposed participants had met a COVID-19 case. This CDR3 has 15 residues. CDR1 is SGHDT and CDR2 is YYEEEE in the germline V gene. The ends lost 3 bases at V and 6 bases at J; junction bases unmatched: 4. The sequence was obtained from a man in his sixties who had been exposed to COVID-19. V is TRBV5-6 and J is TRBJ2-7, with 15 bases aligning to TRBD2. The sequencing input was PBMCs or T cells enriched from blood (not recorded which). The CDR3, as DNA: TGTGCCAGCAGCTGGACTAGCGGGAGGGCCCTCGAGCAGTACTTC. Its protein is CASSWTSGRALEQYF.